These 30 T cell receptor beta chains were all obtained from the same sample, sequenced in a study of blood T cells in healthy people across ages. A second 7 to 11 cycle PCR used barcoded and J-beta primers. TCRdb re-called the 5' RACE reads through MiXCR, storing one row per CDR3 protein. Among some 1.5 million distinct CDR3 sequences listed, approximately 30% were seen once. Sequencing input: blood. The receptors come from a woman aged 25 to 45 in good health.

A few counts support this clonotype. The DNA for the CDR3 is TGTGCCAGCAGCTTAAGTAACCCCGAGCAGTACTTC. It codes for CASSLSNPEQYF. V and J are TRBV7-9 and TRBJ2-4; D is unclear. The DNA end is a closer match to TRBJ2-7, so the J assignment may be wrong. Germline CDR1 is SEHNR and CDR2 is FQNEAQ (reference sequence). The CDR3 covers 12 residues.

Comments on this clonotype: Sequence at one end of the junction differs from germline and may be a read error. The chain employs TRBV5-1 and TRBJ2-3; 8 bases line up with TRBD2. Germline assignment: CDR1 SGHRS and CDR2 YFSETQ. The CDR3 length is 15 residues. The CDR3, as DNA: TGCGCCAGCGGCTTGGCGCCTAGCGGGACAGATACGCAGTATTTT. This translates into CASGLAPSGTDTQYF.

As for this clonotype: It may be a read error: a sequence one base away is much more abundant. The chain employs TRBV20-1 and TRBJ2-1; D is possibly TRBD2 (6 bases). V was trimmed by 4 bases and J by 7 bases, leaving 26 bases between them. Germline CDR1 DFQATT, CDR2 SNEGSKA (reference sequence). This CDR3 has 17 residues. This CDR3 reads CSATEPRTGGVLNEQFF. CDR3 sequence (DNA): TGCAGTGCTACTGAACCTAGGACTGGCGGGGTTTTGAATGAGCAGTTCTTC.

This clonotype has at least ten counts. In nucleotides, the CDR3 is TGTGCCAGCACTCGCACCGATGGGCGGGAGCTTTACCACGAGCAGTACTTC. It codes for CASTRTDGRELYHEQYF. This chain connects TRBV12-3 or TRBV12-4 to TRBJ2-7, with 7 nucleotides matching TRBD2. The CDR3 loop spans 17 amino acids. V lost 7 bases to trimming and J lost 5 bases; unmatched junction nucleotides: 20.

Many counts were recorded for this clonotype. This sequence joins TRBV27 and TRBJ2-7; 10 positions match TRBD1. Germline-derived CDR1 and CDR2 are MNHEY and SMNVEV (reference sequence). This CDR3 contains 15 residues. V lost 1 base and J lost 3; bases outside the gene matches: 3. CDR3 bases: TGTGCCAGCAGTTTATTGGGGACAGGGGACTACGAGCAGTACTTC. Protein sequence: CASSLLGTGDYEQYF.

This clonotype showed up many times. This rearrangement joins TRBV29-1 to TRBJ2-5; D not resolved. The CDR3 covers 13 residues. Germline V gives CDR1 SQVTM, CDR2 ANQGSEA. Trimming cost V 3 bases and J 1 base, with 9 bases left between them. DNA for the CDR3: TGCAGCGTTGAGGGGTTACTCCAAGAGACCCAGTACTTC. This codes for CSVEGLLQETQYF.

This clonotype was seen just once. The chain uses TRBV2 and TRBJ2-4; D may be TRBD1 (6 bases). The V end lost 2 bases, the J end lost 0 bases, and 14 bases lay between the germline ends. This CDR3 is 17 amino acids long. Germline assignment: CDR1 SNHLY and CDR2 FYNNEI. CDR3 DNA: TGTGCCAGCAGTGAACAGGGGAATGGTCTAGCCAAAAACATTCAGTACTTC. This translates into CASSEQGNGLAKNIQYF.

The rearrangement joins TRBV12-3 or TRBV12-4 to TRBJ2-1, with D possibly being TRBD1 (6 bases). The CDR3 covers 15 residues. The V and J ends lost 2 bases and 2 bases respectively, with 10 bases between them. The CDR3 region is CASSLPGTTYNEQFF. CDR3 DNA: TGTGCCAGCAGTTTACCCGGGACAACCTACAATGAGCAGTTCTTC.

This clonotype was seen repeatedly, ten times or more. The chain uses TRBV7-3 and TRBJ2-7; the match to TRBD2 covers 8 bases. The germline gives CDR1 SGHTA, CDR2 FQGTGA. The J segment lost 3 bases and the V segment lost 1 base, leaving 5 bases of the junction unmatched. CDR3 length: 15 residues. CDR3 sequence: CASSLKVGGDYEQYF. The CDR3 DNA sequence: TGTGCCAGCAGCTTAAAGGTCGGGGGGGACTACGAGCAGTACTTC.

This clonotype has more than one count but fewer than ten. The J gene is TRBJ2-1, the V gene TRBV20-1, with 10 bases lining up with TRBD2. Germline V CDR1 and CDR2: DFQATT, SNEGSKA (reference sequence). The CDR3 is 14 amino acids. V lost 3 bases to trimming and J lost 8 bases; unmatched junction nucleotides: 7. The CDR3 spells CSARNGTSAHEQFF. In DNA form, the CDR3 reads TGCAGTGCTAGGAACGGGACTAGCGCTCATGAGCAGTTCTTC.

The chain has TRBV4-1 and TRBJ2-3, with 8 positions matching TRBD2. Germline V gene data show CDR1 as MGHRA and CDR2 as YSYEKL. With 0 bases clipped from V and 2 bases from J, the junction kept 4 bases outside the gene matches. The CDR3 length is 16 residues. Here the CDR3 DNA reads TGCGCCAGCAGCCAAGAATCGGGGGGGGTCACAGATACGCAGTATTTT. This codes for CASSQESGGVTDTQYF.

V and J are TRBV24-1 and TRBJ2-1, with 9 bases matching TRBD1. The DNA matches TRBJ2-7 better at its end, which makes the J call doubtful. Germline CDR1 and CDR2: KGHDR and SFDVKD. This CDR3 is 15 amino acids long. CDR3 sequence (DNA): TGTGCCACCAGTAACTACGACAGGGGGGTCTACGAGCAGTACTTC. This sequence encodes CATSNYDRGVYEQYF.

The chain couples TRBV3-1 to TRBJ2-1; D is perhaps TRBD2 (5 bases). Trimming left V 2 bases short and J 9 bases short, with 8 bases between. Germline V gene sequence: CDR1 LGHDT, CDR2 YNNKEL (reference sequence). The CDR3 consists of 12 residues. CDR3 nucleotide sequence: TGTGCCAGCAGCCAAAACGGAGGTGAGCAGTTCTTC. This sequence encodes CASSQNGGEQFF.

The CDR3 protein is CACVHRGTTETQYF. The CDR3 DNA is TGTGCCTGCGTCCACAGGGGTACGACAGAGACCCAGTACTTC. This chain connects TRBV30 to TRBJ2-5; 7 bases map to TRBD1. V trimming: 6 bases; J trimming: 4 bases; junction bases outside the gene matches: 11. The V gene's germline CDR1 is GTSNPN and CDR2 SVGIG (reference sequence). This CDR3 region has 14 residues.

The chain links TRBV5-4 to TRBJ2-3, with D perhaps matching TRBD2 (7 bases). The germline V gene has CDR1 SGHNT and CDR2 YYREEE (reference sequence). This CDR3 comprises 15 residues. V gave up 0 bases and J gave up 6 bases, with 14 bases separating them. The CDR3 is CASSLAGGGWDTQYF. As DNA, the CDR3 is TGTGCCAGCAGCTTGGCTGGCGGGGGCTGGGATACGCAGTATTTT.

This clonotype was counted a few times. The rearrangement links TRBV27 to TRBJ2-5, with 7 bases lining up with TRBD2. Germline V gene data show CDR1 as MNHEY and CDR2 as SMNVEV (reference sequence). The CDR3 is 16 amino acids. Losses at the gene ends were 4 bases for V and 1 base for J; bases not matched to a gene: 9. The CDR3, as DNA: TGTGCCAGCAGTTCCAAAAACCGGGAGGCCCAAGAGACCCAGTACTTC. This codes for CASSSKNREAQETQYF.

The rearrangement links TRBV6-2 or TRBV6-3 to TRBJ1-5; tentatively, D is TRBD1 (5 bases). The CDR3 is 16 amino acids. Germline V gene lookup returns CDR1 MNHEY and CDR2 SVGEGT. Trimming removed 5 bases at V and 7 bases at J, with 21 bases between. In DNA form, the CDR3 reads TGTGCCAGCAGTCTCGCCGGGACTCTCAGAGACCAGCCCCAGCATTTT. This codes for CASSLAGTLRDQPQHF.

CDR3 bases: TGCAGTGCTAGCGCGGGGAAAGGCACCGAGCAGTACTTC. Translation gives CSASAGKGTEQYF. The gene calls are TRBV20-1 and TRBJ2-4; TRBD2 is a possible D gene (6 bases). The DNA end is a closer match to TRBJ2-7, so the J assignment may be wrong. This CDR3 comprises 13 residues. Germline V lookup: CDR1 DFQATT, CDR2 SNEGSKA (reference sequence).

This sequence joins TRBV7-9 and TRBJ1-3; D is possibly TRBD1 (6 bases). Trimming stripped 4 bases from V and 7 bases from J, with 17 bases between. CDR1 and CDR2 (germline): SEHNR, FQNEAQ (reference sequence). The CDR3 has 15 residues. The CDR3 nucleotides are TGTGCCAGCAGCTCCATGGGCAGGGGACCGAACACCATATATTTT. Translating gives CASSSMGRGPNTIYF.

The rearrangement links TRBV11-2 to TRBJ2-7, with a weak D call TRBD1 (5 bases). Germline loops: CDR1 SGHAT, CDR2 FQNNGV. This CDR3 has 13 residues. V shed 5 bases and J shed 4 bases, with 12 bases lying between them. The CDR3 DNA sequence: TGTGCCAGCAGCCCCGAAAGGGGTTACGAGCAGTACTTC. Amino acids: CASSPERGYEQYF.

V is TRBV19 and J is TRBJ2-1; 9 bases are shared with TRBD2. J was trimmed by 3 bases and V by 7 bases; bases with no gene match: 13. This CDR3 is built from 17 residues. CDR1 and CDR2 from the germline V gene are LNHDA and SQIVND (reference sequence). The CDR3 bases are TGTGCCAGTACCGAGGGTAGCGGGGGACCTATCTACAATGAGCAGTTCTTC. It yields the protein CASTEGSGGPIYNEQFF.

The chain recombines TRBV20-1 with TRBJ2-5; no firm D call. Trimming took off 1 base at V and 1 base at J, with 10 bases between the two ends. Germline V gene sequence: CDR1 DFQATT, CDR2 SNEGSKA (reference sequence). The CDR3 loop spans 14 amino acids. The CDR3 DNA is TGCAGTGCTAGAGTTCAGCAAACCCAAGAGACCCAGTACTTC. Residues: CSARVQQTQETQYF.

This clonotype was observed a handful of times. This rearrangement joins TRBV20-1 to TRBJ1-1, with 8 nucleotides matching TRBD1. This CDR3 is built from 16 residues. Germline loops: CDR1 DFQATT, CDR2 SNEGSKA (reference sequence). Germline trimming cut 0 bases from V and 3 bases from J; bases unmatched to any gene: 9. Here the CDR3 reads CSARDHRGGGDTEAFF. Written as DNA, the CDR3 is TGCAGTGCTAGAGATCACAGGGGGGGCGGCGACACTGAAGCTTTCTTT.

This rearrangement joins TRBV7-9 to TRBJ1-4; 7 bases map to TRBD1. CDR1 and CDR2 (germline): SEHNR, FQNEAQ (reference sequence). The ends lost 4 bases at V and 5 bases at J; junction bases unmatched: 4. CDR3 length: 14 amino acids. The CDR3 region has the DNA TGTGCCAGCAGCTACTGGGACAGAAATGAAAAACTGTTTTTT. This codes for CASSYWDRNEKLFF.

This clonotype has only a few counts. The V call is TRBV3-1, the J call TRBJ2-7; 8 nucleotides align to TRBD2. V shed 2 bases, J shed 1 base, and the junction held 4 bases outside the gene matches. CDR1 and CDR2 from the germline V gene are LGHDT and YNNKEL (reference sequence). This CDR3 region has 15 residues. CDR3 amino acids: CASSQLAGTSYEQYF. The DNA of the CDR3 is TGTGCCAGCAGCCAATTAGCGGGGACTTCCTACGAGCAGTACTTC.

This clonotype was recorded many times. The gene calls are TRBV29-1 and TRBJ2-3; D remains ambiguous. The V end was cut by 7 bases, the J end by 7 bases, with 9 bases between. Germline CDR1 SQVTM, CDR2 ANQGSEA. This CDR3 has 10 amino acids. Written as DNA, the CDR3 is TGCAGCGCTGTCTTTAATACGCAGTATTTT. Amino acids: CSAVFNTQYF.

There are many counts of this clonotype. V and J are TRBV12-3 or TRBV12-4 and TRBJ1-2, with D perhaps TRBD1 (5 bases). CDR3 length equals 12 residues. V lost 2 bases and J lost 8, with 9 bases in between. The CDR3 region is CASSLSGLGYTF. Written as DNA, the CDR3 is TGTGCCAGCAGTTTATCAGGGTTGGGCTACACCTTC.

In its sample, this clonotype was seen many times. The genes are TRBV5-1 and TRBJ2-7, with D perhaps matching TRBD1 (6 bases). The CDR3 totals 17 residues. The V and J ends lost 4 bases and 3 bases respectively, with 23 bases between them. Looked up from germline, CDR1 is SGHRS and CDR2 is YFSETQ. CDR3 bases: TGCGCCAGCAGCCCAACCTCCGGGCGGACAGCGAACTACGAGCAGTACTTC. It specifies CASSPTSGRTANYEQYF.

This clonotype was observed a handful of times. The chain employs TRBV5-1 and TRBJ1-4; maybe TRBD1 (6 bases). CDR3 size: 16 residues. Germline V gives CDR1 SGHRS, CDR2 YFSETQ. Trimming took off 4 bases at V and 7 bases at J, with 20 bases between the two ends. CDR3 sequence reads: CASSLTSGAPGEKLFF. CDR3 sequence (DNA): TGCGCCAGCAGCCTTACCTCGGGGGCGCCCGGTGAAAAACTGTTTTTT.

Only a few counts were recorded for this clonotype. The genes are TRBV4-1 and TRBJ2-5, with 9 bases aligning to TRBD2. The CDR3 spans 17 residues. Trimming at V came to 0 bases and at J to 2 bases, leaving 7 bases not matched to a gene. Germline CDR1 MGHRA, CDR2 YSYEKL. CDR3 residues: CASSQDPAGGRQETQYF. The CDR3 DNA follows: TGCGCCAGCAGCCAAGATCCAGCGGGGGGCCGACAAGAGACCCAGTACTTC.